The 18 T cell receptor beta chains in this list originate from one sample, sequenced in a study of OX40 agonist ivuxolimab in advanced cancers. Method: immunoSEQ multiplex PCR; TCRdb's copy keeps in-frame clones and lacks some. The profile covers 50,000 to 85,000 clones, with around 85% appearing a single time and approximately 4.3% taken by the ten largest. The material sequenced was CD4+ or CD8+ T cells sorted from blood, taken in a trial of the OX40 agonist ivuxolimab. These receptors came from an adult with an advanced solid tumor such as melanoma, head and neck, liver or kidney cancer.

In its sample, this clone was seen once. Written as DNA, the CDR3 is TGCGCCAGCAGCCACAAACCGGGACAGAAGAACACCGGGGAGCTGTTTTTT. This gives the protein CASSHKPGQKNTGELFF. This chain links TRBV4-3 with TRBJ2-2; 7 nucleotides line up with TRBD1. The CDR3 spans 17 residues. Germline lookup yields CDR1 LGHNA and CDR2 YSLEER. V dropped 3 bases and J dropped 1; count of bases not matched to a gene: 8.

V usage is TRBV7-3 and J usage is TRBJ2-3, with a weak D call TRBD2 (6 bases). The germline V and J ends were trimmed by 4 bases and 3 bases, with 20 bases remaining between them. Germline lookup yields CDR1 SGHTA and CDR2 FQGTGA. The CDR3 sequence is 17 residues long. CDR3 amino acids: CASSSSPGLRGTDTQYF. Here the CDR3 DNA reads TGTGCCAGCAGCTCCTCCCCGGGACTGAGGGGTACAGATACGCAGTATTTT.

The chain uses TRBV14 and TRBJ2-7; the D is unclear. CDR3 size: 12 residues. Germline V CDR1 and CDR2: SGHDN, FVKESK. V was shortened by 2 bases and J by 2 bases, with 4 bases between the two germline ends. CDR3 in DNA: TGTGCCAGCAGCCAATCGACCTACGAGCAGTACTTC. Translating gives CASSQSTYEQYF.

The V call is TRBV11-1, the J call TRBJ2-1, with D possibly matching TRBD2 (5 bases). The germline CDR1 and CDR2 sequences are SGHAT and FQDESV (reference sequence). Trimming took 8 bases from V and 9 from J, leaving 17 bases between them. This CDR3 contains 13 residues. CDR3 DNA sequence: TGTGCCAGCCTTGGGTCCGGGGATGGTGAGCAGTTCTTC. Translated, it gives CASLGSGDGEQFF.

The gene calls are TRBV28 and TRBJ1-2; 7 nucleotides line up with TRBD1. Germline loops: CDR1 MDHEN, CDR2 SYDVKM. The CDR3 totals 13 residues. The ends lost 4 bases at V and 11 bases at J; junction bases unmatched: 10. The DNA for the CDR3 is TGTGCCAGCAGTTGGGGACAGCGGCCCCGGTACACCTTC. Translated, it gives CASSWGQRPRYTF.

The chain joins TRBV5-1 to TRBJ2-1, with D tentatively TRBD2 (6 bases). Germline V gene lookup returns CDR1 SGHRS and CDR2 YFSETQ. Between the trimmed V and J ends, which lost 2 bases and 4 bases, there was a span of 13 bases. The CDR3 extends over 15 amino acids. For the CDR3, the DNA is TGCGCCAGCAGCTTCGGCGGGGCCACTTACAATGAGCAGTTCTTC. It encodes CASSFGGATYNEQFF.

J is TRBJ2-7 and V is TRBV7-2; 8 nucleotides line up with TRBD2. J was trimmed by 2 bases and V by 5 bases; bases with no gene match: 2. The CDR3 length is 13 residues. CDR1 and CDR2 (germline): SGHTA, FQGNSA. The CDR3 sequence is CASSRGGPYEQYF. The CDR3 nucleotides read TGTGCCAGCAGCCGGGGGGGGCCCTACGAGCAGTACTTC.

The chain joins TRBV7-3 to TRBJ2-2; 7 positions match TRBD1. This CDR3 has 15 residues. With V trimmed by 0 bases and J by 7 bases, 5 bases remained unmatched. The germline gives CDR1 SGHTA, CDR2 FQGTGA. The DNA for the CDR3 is TGTGCCAGCAGCTTAACAGGGGGCAAGGGCGGGGAGCTGTTTTTT. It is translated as CASSLTGGKGGELFF.

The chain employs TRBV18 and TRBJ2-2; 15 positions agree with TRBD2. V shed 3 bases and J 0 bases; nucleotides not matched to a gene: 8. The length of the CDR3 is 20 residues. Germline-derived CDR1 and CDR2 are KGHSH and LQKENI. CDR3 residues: CASSPPVGLAGGTNTGELFF. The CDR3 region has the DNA TGTGCCAGCTCACCCCCCGTGGGACTAGCGGGAGGTACGAACACCGGGGAGCTGTTTTTT.

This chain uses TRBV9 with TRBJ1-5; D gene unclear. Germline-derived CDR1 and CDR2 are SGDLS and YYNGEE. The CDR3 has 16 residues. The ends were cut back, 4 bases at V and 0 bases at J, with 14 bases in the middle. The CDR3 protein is CASSPGPSYSNQPQHF. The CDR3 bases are TGTGCCAGCAGCCCTGGACCTTCCTATAGCAATCAGCCCCAGCATTTT. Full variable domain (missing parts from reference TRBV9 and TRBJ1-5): DSGVTQTPKHLITATGQRVTLRCSPRSGDLSVYWYQQSLDQGLQFLIQYYNGEERAKGNILERFSAQQFPDLHSELNLSSLELGDSALYFCASSPGPSYSNQPQHFGDGTRLSIL.

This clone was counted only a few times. The CDR3 nucleotides read TGTGCCAGCAGCCCGAGGGGTAGTTACTATGGCTACACCTTC. Amino acid sequence: CASSPRGSYYGYTF. This chain connects TRBV5-4 to TRBJ1-2, with D possibly being TRBD1 (5 bases). The CDR3 runs to 14 residues. Trimming removed 4 bases at V and 3 bases at J, with 13 bases between. CDR1 is SGHNT, CDR2 YYREEE, per germline (reference sequence).

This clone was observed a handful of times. CDR3 residues: CASSVDRGRGYTF. Here the CDR3 DNA reads TGTGCCAGCAGCGTCGACAGGGGGCGAGGCTACACCTTC. V gene TRBV7-2 combines with J gene TRBJ1-2; 10 nucleotides match TRBD1. Per the germline V gene, CDR1 is SGHTA and CDR2 is FQGNSA. V was pared by 5 bases and J by 8 bases, with 5 bases of the junction left unmatched. The CDR3 loop spans 13 amino acids.

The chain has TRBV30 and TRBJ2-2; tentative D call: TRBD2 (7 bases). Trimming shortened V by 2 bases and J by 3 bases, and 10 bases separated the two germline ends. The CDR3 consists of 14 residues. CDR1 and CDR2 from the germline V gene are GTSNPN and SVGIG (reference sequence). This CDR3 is CAWSWRGHTGELFF. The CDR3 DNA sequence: TGTGCCTGGAGTTGGCGGGGGCACACCGGGGAGCTGTTTTTT.

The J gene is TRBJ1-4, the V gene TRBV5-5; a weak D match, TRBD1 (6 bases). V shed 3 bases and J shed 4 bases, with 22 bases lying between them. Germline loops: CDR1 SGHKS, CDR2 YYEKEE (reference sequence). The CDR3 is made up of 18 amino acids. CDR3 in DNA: TGTGCCAGCAGCTGGGGGCAGGGGAAAGGATCTGGTAATGAAAAACTGTTTTTT. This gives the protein CASSWGQGKGSGNEKLFF.

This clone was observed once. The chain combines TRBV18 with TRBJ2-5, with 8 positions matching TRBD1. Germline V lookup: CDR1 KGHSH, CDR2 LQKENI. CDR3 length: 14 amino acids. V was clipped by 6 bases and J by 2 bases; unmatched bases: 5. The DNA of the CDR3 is TGTGCCAGCTCGCCGGGGACAGGACAAGAGACCCAGTACTTC. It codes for CASSPGTGQETQYF.

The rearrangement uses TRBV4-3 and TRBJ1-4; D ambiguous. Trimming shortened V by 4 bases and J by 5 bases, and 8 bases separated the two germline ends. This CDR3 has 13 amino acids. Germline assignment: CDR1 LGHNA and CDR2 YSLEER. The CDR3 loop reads CASSRTDNEKLFF. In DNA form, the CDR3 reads TGCGCCAGCAGCCGGACGGACAATGAAAAACTGTTTTTT.

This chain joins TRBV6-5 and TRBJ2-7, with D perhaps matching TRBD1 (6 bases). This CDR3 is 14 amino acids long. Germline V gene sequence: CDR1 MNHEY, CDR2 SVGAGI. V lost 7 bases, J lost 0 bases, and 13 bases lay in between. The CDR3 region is CASTATGISYEQYF. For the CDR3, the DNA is TGTGCCAGCACCGCGACAGGTATCTCCTACGAGCAGTACTTC.

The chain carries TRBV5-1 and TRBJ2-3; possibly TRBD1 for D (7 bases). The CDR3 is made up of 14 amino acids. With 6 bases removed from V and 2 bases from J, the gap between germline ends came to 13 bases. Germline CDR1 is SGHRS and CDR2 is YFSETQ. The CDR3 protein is CASNPGGSTDTQYF. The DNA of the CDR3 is TGCGCCAGCAACCCAGGGGGGTCCACAGATACGCAGTATTTT.